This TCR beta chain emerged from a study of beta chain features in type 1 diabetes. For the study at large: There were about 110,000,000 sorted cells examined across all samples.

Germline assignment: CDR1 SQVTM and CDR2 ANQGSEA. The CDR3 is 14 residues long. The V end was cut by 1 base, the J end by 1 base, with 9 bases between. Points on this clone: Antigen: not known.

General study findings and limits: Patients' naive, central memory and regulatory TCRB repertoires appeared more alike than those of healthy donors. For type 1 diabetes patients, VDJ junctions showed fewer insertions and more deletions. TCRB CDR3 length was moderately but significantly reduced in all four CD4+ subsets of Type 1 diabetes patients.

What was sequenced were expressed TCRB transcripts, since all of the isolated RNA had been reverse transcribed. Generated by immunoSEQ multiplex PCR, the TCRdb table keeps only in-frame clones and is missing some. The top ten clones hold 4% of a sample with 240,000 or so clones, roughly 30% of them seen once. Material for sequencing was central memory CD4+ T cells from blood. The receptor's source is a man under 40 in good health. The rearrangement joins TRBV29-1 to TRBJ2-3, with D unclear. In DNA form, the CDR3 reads TGCAGCGTTGAAGCAGAGCCCCGCACAGATACGCAGTATTTT. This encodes CSVEAEPRTDTQYF.